One sample yielded the 23 T cell receptor beta chains listed below, sequenced in a study of T cell repertoires in aging, cancer and after chemotherapy. The template was genomic DNA from peripheral blood, not RNA. Rearranged V-D-J TRB sequences were amplified with a mixed TRB-A/B primer pool. From the multiplex PCR reads, TCRdb called clonotypes with MiXCR, one entry per CDR3 protein. The table records approximately 11,000 distinct CDR3 sequences, about 32% of them present only once. The sample taken for sequencing was blood. These receptor sequences come from a human donor in good health.

This clonotype has just a few counts. The chain combines TRBV7-9 with TRBJ1-2; tentative D call: TRBD1 (5 bases). Germline V lookup: CDR1 SEHNR, CDR2 FQNEAQ (reference sequence). The V and J ends lost 1 base and 9 bases respectively, with 15 bases between them. The CDR3 is made up of 14 amino acids. The CDR3 here is CASSLGQGTGSYTF. The CDR3 DNA is TGTGCCAGCAGCTTAGGCCAGGGAACGGGGAGCTACACCTTC.

This rearrangement joins TRBV6-5 to TRBJ1-6, with D maybe TRBD1 (5 bases). The CDR3 totals 14 residues. The V gene lost 2 bases and the J gene lost 5 bases, with 7 bases spanning the gap. The germline V gene encodes CDR1 MNHEY and CDR2 SVGAGI. The CDR3, as DNA: TGTGCCAGCAGTTACGCAGGGCATAATTCACCCCTCCACTTT. This translates into CASSYAGHNSPLHF.

The rearrangement joins TRBV6-1 to TRBJ1-6; 9 nucleotides line up with TRBD1. The CDR3 spans 20 residues. Germline V gene sequence: CDR1 MNHNS, CDR2 SASEGT. After removal of 2 bases from V and 10 bases from J, the junction contained 21 bases not matched to a gene. The CDR3 protein is CASSERLWRTGVFPESPLHF. In DNA, the CDR3 is TGTGCCAGCAGTGAACGTTTGTGGCGGACAGGGGTTTTTCCGGAATCACCCCTCCACTTT.

The chain couples TRBV20-1 to TRBJ1-4; D remains unclear. The CDR3 length is 12 residues. Trimming left V 6 bases short and J 7 bases short, with 12 bases between. Germline assignment: CDR1 DFQATT and CDR2 SNEGSKA (reference sequence). The CDR3 sequence is CSADGSGEKLFF. Here the CDR3 DNA reads TGCAGTGCGGACGGATCGGGTGAAAAACTGTTTTTT.

This clonotype was observed a handful of times. This chain connects TRBV18 to TRBJ2-1, with D unresolved. CDR3 length: 14 residues. V shed 0 bases and J shed 6 bases, with 9 bases lying between them. Germline V CDR1 and CDR2: KGHSH, LQKENI. Here the CDR3 reads CASSPPSLVNEQFF. CDR3 sequence (DNA): TGTGCCAGCTCACCACCCTCTCTGGTCAATGAGCAGTTCTTC.

In this sample, this clonotype turned up a few times. V gene TRBV5-6 combines with J gene TRBJ1-2, with TRBD1 identical over 8 bases. J was trimmed by 8 bases and V by 1 base; bases with no gene match: 10. This CDR3 has 15 amino acids. Per the germline V gene, CDR1 is SGHDT and CDR2 is YYEEEE. CDR3 loop: CASSLPTGGSTGYTF. The DNA of the CDR3 is TGTGCCAGCAGCTTGCCCACAGGGGGGTCAACGGGCTACACCTTC.

This clonotype was seen more than once but under ten times. The chain uses TRBV19 and TRBJ2-1; D remains ambiguous. Trimming cost V 3 bases and J 9 bases, with 12 bases left between them. CDR3 length: 13 amino acids. Germline assignment: CDR1 LNHDA and CDR2 SQIVND (reference sequence). The CDR3 loop is CASSILILGEQFF. The DNA of the CDR3 is TGTGCCAGTAGTATCCTCATTTTGGGTGAGCAGTTCTTC.

By sample share, this clonotype is medium-sized. DNA for the CDR3: TGCAGCGCCGACCTGTTACGGGGTGAAGCTTTCTTT. This gives the protein CSADLLRGEAFF. The chain joins TRBV29-1 to TRBJ1-1; D gene ambiguous. V was cut by 7 bases and J by 7 bases, with 16 bases left in between. This CDR3 spans 12 amino acids. Germline-derived CDR1 and CDR2 are SQVTM and ANQGSEA. Looking up the rest from reference TRBV29-1 and TRBJ1-1 gives the full variable domain: SAVISQKPSRDICQRGTSLTIQCQVDSQVTMMFWYRQQPGQSLTLIATANQGSEATYESGFVIDKFPISRPNLTFSTLTVSNMSPEDSSIYLCSADLLRGEAFFGQGTRLTVV.

This clonotype was seen a handful of times. This chain links TRBV6-5 with TRBJ1-6, with a possible D match to TRBD1 (6 bases). The CDR3 has 17 amino acids. Germline-derived CDR1 and CDR2 are MNHEY and SVGAGI. Trimming left V 4 bases short and J 8 bases short, with 21 bases between. CDR3: CASSLQPTGPRDSPLHF. The CDR3 DNA is TGTGCCAGCAGTTTGCAACCGACAGGACCCCGGGATTCACCCCTCCACTTT.

The chain employs TRBV11-1 and TRBJ2-7; D perhaps matches TRBD2 (6 bases). The length of the CDR3 is 15 residues. From germline, CDR1 is SGHAT and CDR2 FQDESV (reference sequence). V lost 1 base to trimming and J lost 4 bases, with 14 bases between them. Written as DNA, the CDR3 is TGTGCCAGCAGCTTAGAGACCGGGAGAAAATACGAGCAGTACTTC. It yields the protein CASSLETGRKYEQYF.

Remarks on this clonotype: The germline gene is not matched at one end of the junction; a read error may be the cause. The CDR3 loop is CAISESAGRGQETQYF. In nucleotides, the CDR3 is TGTGCCATCAGTGAAAGCGCCGGGCGGGGGCAAGAGACCCAGTACTTC. The rearrangement uses TRBV6-5 and TRBJ2-5, with 7 bases lining up with TRBD2. The CDR3 totals 16 residues. Germline-derived CDR1 and CDR2 are MNHEY and SVGAGI.

The chain links TRBV19 to TRBJ1-5; D not certain. V was trimmed by 10 bases and J by 2 bases, leaving 15 bases between them. This CDR3 has 14 residues. Germline V gene lookup returns CDR1 LNHDA and CDR2 SQIVND (reference sequence). The CDR3 loop reads CATTTEWGNQPQHF. For the CDR3, the DNA is TGTGCCACCACCACAGAGTGGGGCAATCAGCCCCAGCATTTT.

This clonotype has only a few counts. The chain uses TRBV20-1 and TRBJ1-1; tentative D call: TRBD1 (6 bases). Germline V gene lookup returns CDR1 DFQATT and CDR2 SNEGSKA (reference sequence). The V gene lost 0 bases and the J gene lost 4 bases, with 18 bases spanning the gap. The CDR3 consists of 16 residues. This chain's CDR3 is CSARDIGGLEVTEAFF. The CDR3 region has the DNA TGCAGTGCTAGAGATATAGGGGGGCTAGAGGTCACTGAAGCTTTCTTT.

This chain joins TRBV6-5 and TRBJ2-6; perhaps TRBD2 as D (5 bases). This CDR3 is built from 13 residues. The germline gives CDR1 MNHEY, CDR2 SVGAGI. Trimming pared 7 bases from V and 2 bases from J, leaving 6 bases between. The CDR3 DNA follows: TGTGCCAGCAAAGCGGCTGGGGCCAACGTCCTGACTTTC. As protein: CASKAAGANVLTF.

The rearrangement links TRBV27 to TRBJ2-5; 9 bases are shared with TRBD2. The germline V gene encodes CDR1 MNHEY and CDR2 SMNVEV (reference sequence). V lost 2 bases and J lost 2; bases outside the gene matches: 15. The CDR3 is made up of 19 amino acids. Here the CDR3 reads CASSLPALKREALQETQYF. CDR3 in DNA: TGTGCCAGCAGTTTACCTGCCCTCAAGCGGGAGGCCCTACAAGAGACCCAGTACTTC.

This chain joins TRBV10-3 and TRBJ2-5, with TRBD2 identical over 8 bases. CDR3 size: 13 residues. Germline loops: CDR1 ENHRY, CDR2 SYGVKD. V was pared by 3 bases and J by 3 bases, with 0 bases of the junction left unmatched. The CDR3 is CAISDSGEETQYF. DNA of the CDR3: TGTGCCATCAGTGATAGCGGGGAAGAGACCCAGTACTTC.

The chain links TRBV20-1 to TRBJ2-3; a possible D gene is TRBD1 (5 bases). CDR1 and CDR2 from the germline V gene are DFQATT and SNEGSKA (reference sequence). V dropped 6 bases and J dropped 6 bases, with 25 bases sitting between them. The CDR3 contains 16 residues. The CDR3 sequence: CSASPVSHQAGDTQYF. The CDR3 DNA sequence: TGCAGTGCCTCTCCCGTTTCTCACCAAGCAGGGGATACGCAGTATTTT.

By frequency in the sample, this clonotype is medium-sized. The chain combines TRBV6-5 with TRBJ2-2; D is possibly TRBD1 (5 bases). The CDR3 sequence is 16 residues long. CDR1 is MNHEY, CDR2 SVGAGI, per germline. V dropped 6 bases and J dropped 1 base, with 15 bases sitting between them. CDR3 loop: CASSKGLTRNTGELFF. The DNA for the CDR3 is TGTGCCAGCAGCAAGGGGCTGACAAGGAACACCGGGGAGCTGTTTTTT.

CDR3: CASSEPAIQYSGNTIYF. For the CDR3, the DNA is TGTGCCAGCAGTGAACCCGCTATCCAGTACTCTGGAAACACCATATATTTT. The genes are TRBV6-1 and TRBJ1-3; D ambiguous. This CDR3 region has 17 residues. Germline V gives CDR1 MNHNS, CDR2 SASEGT. Deletions cut 2 bases from V and 0 bases from J, with 14 bases between.

The chain recombines TRBV6-6 with TRBJ2-3; 7 bases match TRBD2. J was trimmed by 1 base and V by 2 bases; bases with no gene match: 6. The germline gives CDR1 MNHNY, CDR2 SVGAGI (reference sequence). The CDR3 loop spans 16 amino acids. Here the CDR3 DNA reads TGTGCCAGCAGTTACATCAGCGGGGCTCGCACAGATACGCAGTATTTT. Translating gives CASSYISGARTDTQYF.

The chain couples TRBV20-1 to TRBJ2-1; 11 nucleotides align to TRBD2. CDR1 is DFQATT and CDR2 is SNEGSKA in the germline V gene (reference sequence). V dropped 2 bases and J dropped 12; count of bases not matched to a gene: 15. The CDR3 extends over 16 amino acids. CDR3 in DNA: TGCAGTGCTAGACCCCGCGGGGTAGCGGGGGGGCGACGGCAGTTCTTC. Encoded protein: CSARPRGVAGGRRQFF.

This clonotype is judged large (0.1 to 1%). This chain links TRBV27 with TRBJ2-3, with D possibly being TRBD2 (6 bases). Trimming stripped 3 bases from V and 0 bases from J, with 10 bases between. The CDR3 contains 15 residues. Germline lookup yields CDR1 MNHEY and CDR2 SMNVEV (reference sequence). CDR3 region: CASSFVAASTDTQYF. CDR3 sequence (DNA): TGTGCCAGCAGTTTCGTAGCGGCTAGCACAGATACGCAGTATTTT.

This chain links TRBV20-1 with TRBJ1-1; 8 nucleotides align to TRBD1. Germline trimming cut 6 bases from V and 4 bases from J; bases unmatched to any gene: 4. The CDR3 contains 12 residues. CDR1 and CDR2 (germline): DFQATT, SNEGSKA (reference sequence). CDR3 DNA: TGCAGTGCCAAAACAGGGGGCACTGAAGCTTTCTTT. The encoded protein is CSAKTGGTEAFF.